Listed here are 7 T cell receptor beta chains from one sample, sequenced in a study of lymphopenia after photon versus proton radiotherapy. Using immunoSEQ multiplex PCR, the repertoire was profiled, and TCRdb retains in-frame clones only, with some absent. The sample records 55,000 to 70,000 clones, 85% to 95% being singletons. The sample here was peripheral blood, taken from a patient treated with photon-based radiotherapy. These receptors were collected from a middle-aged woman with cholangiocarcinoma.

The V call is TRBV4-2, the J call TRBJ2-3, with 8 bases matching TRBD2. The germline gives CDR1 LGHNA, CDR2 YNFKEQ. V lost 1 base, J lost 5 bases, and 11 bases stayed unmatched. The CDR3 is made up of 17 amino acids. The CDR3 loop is CASSQGPSGPSEDTQYF. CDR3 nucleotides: TGTGCCAGCAGCCAAGGCCCTAGCGGGCCTTCAGAAGATACGCAGTATTTT.

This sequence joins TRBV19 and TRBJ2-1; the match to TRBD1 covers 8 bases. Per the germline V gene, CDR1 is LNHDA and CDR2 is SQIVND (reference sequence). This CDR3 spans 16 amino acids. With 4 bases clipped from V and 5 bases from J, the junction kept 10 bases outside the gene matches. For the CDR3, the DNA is TGTGCCAGTAGTAATCCGACAGGGGCATCGAACAATGAGCAGTTCTTC. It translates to CASSNPTGASNNEQFF.

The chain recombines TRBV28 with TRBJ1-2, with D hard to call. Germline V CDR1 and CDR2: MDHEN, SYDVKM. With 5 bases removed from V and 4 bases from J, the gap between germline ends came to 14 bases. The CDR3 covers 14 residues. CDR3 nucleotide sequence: TGTGCCAGCAGTACCCACGACAAGGTCTATGGCTACACCTTC. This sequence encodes CASSTHDKVYGYTF.

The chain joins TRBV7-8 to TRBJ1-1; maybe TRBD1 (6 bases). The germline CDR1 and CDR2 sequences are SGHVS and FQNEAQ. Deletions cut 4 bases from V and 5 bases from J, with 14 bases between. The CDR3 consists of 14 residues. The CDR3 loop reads CASSSSQGGTEAFF. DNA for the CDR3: TGTGCCAGCAGCTCGTCACAGGGAGGGACTGAAGCTTTCTTT.

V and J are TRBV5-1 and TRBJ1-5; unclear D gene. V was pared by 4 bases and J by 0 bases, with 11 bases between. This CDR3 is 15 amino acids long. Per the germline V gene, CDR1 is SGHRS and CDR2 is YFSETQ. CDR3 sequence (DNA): TGCGCCAGCAGCCCTCAGGATTATAGCAATCAGCCCCAGCATTTT. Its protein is CASSPQDYSNQPQHF.

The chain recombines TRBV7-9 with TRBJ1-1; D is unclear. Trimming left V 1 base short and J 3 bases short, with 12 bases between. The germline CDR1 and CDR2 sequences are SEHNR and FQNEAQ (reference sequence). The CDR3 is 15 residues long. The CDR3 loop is CASSLGSVRDTEAFF. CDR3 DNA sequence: TGTGCCAGCAGCTTAGGGTCTGTGAGAGACACTGAAGCTTTCTTT.

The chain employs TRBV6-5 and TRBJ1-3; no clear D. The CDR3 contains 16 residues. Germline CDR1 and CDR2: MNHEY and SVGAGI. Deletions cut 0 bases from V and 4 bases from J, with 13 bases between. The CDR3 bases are TGTGCCAGCAGTTACTCATCCCGGGAGGGAGGAAACACCATATATTTT. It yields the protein CASSYSSREGGNTIYF.